The T cell receptor (beta chain) described here comes from a study of technical replicates of blood from several donors. The V gene end was trimmed by 0 bases and the J gene end by 0 bases; junction bases not matched to a gene: 2. Per the germline V gene, CDR1 is SGHVS and CDR2 is FQNEAQ. The CDR3 has 16 amino acids. Method: immunoSEQ multiplex PCR; TCRdb's copy keeps in-frame clones and lacks some. The table lists just over 95,000 clones, around 95% of them singletons. J is TRBJ2-5 and V is TRBV7-8; the match to TRBD2 covers 9 bases. This receptor was taken from a human donor in good health. The sample consisted of T cells isolated from PBMCs. The CDR3 spells CASSLAVAGDQETQYF. CDR3 bases: TGTGCCAGCAGCTTAGCGGTAGCGGGGGACCAAGAGACCCAGTACTTC.